The rows below give T cell receptor beta chains drawn from one sample of a study of T cells in localized non-small cell lung cancer. Sequencing was performed with immunoSEQ multiplex PCR; in TCRdb, only in-frame clones are kept and a portion is missing. The data hold more than 30,000 clones, with under 85% observed a single time. The specimen comprised peripheral blood, sampled before any cancer treatment. The receptors derive from a male donor at least 60 years old with stage II squamous cell lung carcinoma. The CDR3 runs from the conserved cysteine through the conserved F or W. Fields, in order: clone size, V gene, D gene, J gene, CDR3 DNA, CDR3 protein. The D gene is left open where the match is weak. Only part of the rows carry a size: once, few, many, or a class if the clone is expanded.

clone size: -; V gene: TRBV11-3; D gene: -; J gene: TRBJ2-3; CDR3 DNA: TGTGCCAGCAGCTTAGAAGGGGATACGCAGTATTTT; CDR3 protein: CASSLEGDTQYF
clone size: -; V gene: TRBV20-1; D gene: -; J gene: TRBJ2-5; CDR3 DNA: TGCAGTGCTAGGGCCCAAGAGACCCAGTACTTC; CDR3 protein: CSARAQETQYF
clone size: -; V gene: TRBV6-1; D gene: -; J gene: TRBJ1-6; CDR3 DNA: TGTGCCAGCAGGAGGCGAGACTCCTATAATTCACCCCTCCACTTT; CDR3 protein: CASRRRDSYNSPLHF
clone size: -; V gene: TRBV4-1; D gene: -; J gene: TRBJ2-1; CDR3 DNA: TGCGCCAGCAGCCTCGCGGGCTTTCAAAGCTCCTACAATGAGCAGTTCTTC; CDR3 protein: CASSLAGFQSSYNEQFF
clone size: -; V gene: TRBV6-1; D gene: TRBD2; J gene: TRBJ2-1; CDR3 DNA: TGTGCCAGCAGTGCTCCGATAGGAGCGGGGGGTTTCAATGAGCAGTTCTTC; CDR3 protein: CASSAPIGAGGFNEQFF
clone size: -; V gene: TRBV7-2; D gene: -; J gene: TRBJ2-1; CDR3 DNA: TGTGCCAGCAGCTACGGGATCGCCTACAATGAGCAGTTCTTC; CDR3 protein: CASSYGIAYNEQFF
clone size: medium-sized; V gene: TRBV6-1; D gene: -; J gene: TRBJ2-7; CDR3 DNA: TGTGCCAGCAGTGAGCAGGGCTACGAGCAGTACTTC; CDR3 protein: CASSEQGYEQYF
clone size: -; V gene: TRBV2; D gene: -; J gene: TRBJ2-2; CDR3 DNA: TGTGCCAGCAGTGCCGGGTTCACCGGGGAGCTGTTTTTT; CDR3 protein: CASSAGFTGELFF
clone size: -; V gene: TRBV2; D gene: -; J gene: TRBJ2-7; CDR3 DNA: TGTGCCAGCGGGAACGAGCAGTACTTC; CDR3 protein: CASGNEQYF
clone size: -; V gene: TRBV19; D gene: TRBD2; J gene: TRBJ2-3; CDR3 DNA: TGTGCCAGTAGTATTAGAGGGAGGGCCCCCACAGATACGCAGTATTTT; CDR3 protein: CASSIRGRAPTDTQYF
clone size: -; V gene: TRBV7-3; D gene: -; J gene: TRBJ2-6; CDR3 DNA: TGTGCCAGCAGCTTAAGGAGCTCTGGGGCCAACGTCCTGACTTTC; CDR3 protein: CASSLRSSGANVLTF
clone size: -; V gene: TRBV4-2; D gene: TRBD2; J gene: TRBJ2-7; CDR3 DNA: TGTGCCAGCAGCCCAGAGCTAGCGGGGGGACCCTACGAGCAGTACTTC; CDR3 protein: CASSPELAGGPYEQYF
clone size: -; V gene: TRBV11-2; D gene: -; J gene: TRBJ1-3; CDR3 DNA: TGTGCCAGCAGCTTAAGTAGGGGATCCCGACGCACCATATATTTT; CDR3 protein: CASSLSRGSRRTIYF
clone size: -; V gene: TRBV13; D gene: TRBD2; J gene: TRBJ2-1; CDR3 DNA: TGTGCCAGCAGCTACGGACTAGCGGGAGGGCGTATTGAGCAGTTCTTC; CDR3 protein: CASSYGLAGGRIEQFF
clone size: -; V gene: TRBV6-5; D gene: -; J gene: TRBJ2-3; CDR3 DNA: TGTGCCAGCAGTTTCCGTAGCGCCGCGACATTAGATACGCAGTATTTT; CDR3 protein: CASSFRSAATLDTQYF
clone size: -; V gene: TRBV6-5; D gene: -; J gene: TRBJ1-2; CDR3 DNA: TGTGCCAGCAGATACGGGGTTTCCTATGGCTACACCTTC; CDR3 protein: CASRYGVSYGYTF
clone size: -; V gene: TRBV5-5; D gene: -; J gene: TRBJ2-5; CDR3 DNA: TGTGCCAGCAGCGCGGCAGAGCAAGAGACCCAGTACTTC; CDR3 protein: CASSAAEQETQYF
clone size: -; V gene: TRBV18; D gene: -; J gene: TRBJ2-7; CDR3 DNA: TGTGCCAGCTCCCTAGGCGGGGTCAGCCCCTACGAGCAGTACTTC; CDR3 protein: CASSLGGVSPYEQYF
clone size: once; V gene: TRBV11-1; D gene: -; J gene: TRBJ2-3; CDR3 DNA: TGTGCCAGCAGTTCGGGGGCTGCTAGCACAGATACGCAGTATTTT; CDR3 protein: CASSSGAASTDTQYF
clone size: -; V gene: TRBV7-6; D gene: TRBD2; J gene: TRBJ2-1; CDR3 DNA: TGTGCCAGCAGCTTAGGTTCCAGCGGGGCTAGGAATGAGCAGTTCTTC; CDR3 protein: CASSLGSSGARNEQFF
clone size: -; V gene: TRBV4-3; D gene: -; J gene: TRBJ2-2; CDR3 DNA: TGCGCCAGCAGCCAAGTGAGAGGATACACCGGGGAGCTGTTTTTT; CDR3 protein: CASSQVRGYTGELFF
clone size: -; V gene: TRBV5-4; D gene: TRBD1; J gene: TRBJ1-1; CDR3 DNA: TGTGCCAGCAGCTTTAGGGGACAGGGGGCGGATACTGAAGCTTTCTTT; CDR3 protein: CASSFRGQGADTEAFF
clone size: -; V gene: TRBV5-1; D gene: -; J gene: TRBJ1-5; CDR3 DNA: TGCGCCAGCAGCTTGGGGTCAGGGATGCAGCCCCAGCATTTT; CDR3 protein: CASSLGSGMQPQHF
clone size: many; V gene: TRBV6-5; D gene: TRBD1; J gene: TRBJ1-1; CDR3 DNA: TGTGCCAGCAGTTACCGGACAGGGAACACTGAAGCTTTCTTT; CDR3 protein: CASSYRTGNTEAFF
clone size: few; V gene: TRBV19; D gene: TRBD2; J gene: TRBJ2-3; CDR3 DNA: TGTGCCAGTAGTATGATCAGAGCGGGAGGGAGAACAGATACGCAGTATTTT; CDR3 protein: CASSMIRAGGRTDTQYF
clone size: few; V gene: TRBV10-3; D gene: -; J gene: TRBJ1-2; CDR3 DNA: TGTGCCATCAGTGAGGCCTCTTGGGGCTACACCTTC; CDR3 protein: CAISEASWGYTF
clone size: -; V gene: TRBV2; D gene: TRBD2; J gene: TRBJ2-1; CDR3 DNA: TGTGCCAGCACACTGACTAGCCGGTCCTACAATGAGCAGTTCTTC; CDR3 protein: CASTLTSRSYNEQFF
clone size: few; V gene: TRBV4-1; D gene: TRBD1; J gene: TRBJ2-7; CDR3 DNA: TGCGCCAGCAGCCAAAGGGACAGTGGAGTCGAGCAGTACTTC; CDR3 protein: CASSQRDSGVEQYF